This T cell receptor (beta chain) stems from a study of spatial heterogeneity in lung cancer. Time point described: blood at routine non-recurrence follow-up after resection. Unsorted tumor, nontumor lung tissue or cryopreserved PBMC supplied the whole RNA. This clonotype was detected many times. TCRdb re-called the 5' RACE reads with MiXCR, one entry per CDR3 protein. The data contain roughly 29,000 distinct CDR3 sequences, about 5.3% of them singletons. The CDR3 runs to 13 residues. Germline V gives CDR1 MDHEN, CDR2 SYDVKM. V was shortened by 10 bases and J by 2 bases, with 15 bases between the two germline ends.

This clonotype was obtained from a female donor with early-stage non-small cell lung cancer. J is TRBJ2-7 and V is TRBV28; D ambiguous. Sequencing used PBMCs, obtained at follow-up. CDR3 nucleotides: TGTGCCACCAAAGAGGCAGGACCCTACGAGCAGTACTTC. This gives the protein CATKEAGPYEQYF.